The clone carrying this TCR beta chain was seen a handful of times. The antigen is not known. This sample is part of a study of blood T cells in healthy people across ages. The study, taken as a whole, reports: In long-lived donors, naive CD4+ cell counts and diversity exceeded those of aged donors. Diversity of TCR beta per million T cells declined in a roughly linear way with age.

The germline V gene has CDR1 MNHEY and CDR2 SVGEGT. CDR3 length: 14 residues. V lost 2 bases and J 3 bases, leaving 8 bases between the germline ends. Primed by a sample-barcoded 5' primer and a J-beta primer mix, a second PCR proceeded for roughly 7 to 11 cycles. The template-switch adaptor, which had 12 random nucleotides, put a tag on each cDNA molecule. All samples gave at least 2.5 million CDR3-containing paired-end reads. TCRdb recomputed calls from the 5' RACE reads with MiXCR, one row per CDR3 protein. The repertoire has about 1.8 million distinct CDR3 sequences, 49% of them found once; the top ten carry around 2.1%.

The chain joins TRBV6-2 or TRBV6-3 to TRBJ1-5, with unresolved D. Sequencing input: blood. This TCR came from a woman aged 35 to 49 in good health. This chain's CDR3 is CASSYTQPNQPQHF. The CDR3, as DNA: TGTGCCAGCAGTTACACGCAGCCCAATCAGCCCCAGCATTTT.